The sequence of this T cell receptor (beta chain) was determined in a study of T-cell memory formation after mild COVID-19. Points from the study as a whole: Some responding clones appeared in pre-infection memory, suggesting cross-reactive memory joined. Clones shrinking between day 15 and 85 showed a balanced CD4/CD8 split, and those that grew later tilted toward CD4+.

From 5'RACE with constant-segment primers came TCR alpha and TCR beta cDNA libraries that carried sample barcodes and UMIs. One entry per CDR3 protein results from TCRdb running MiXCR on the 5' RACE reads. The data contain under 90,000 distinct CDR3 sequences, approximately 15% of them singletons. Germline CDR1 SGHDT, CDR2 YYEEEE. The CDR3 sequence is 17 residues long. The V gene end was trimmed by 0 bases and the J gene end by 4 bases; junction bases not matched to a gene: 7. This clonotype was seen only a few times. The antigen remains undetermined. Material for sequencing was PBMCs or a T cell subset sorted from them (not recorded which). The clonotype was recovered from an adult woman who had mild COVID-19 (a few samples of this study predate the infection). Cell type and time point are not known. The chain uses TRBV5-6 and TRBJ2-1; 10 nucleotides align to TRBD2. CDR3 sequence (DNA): TGTGCCAGCAGCTTGGGACTAGCGGGCCTCCGTTACAATGAGCAGTTCTTC. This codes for CASSLGLAGLRYNEQFF.